One and the same sample provided the 26 T cell receptor beta chains below, sequenced in a study of blood T cell repertoires in COVID-19. Generated by immunoSEQ multiplex PCR, the TCRdb table keeps only in-frame clones and is missing some. This table holds fewer than 70,000 clones, 75% to 90% found once. The material sequenced was peripheral blood. The receptors were gathered from a man aged 35-49 years with COVID-19, enrolled during active disease.

This chain links TRBV19 with TRBJ1-6; D is unclear. Trimming took 7 bases from V and 6 from J, leaving 10 bases between them. The CDR3 contains 13 residues. Germline assignment: CDR1 LNHDA and CDR2 SQIVND (reference sequence). CDR3 nucleotide sequence: TGTGCCAGTAACTACAAGCCTAATTCACCCCTCCACTTT. This translates into CASNYKPNSPLHF.

This rearrangement joins TRBV18 to TRBJ1-4; D might be TRBD1 (6 bases). Germline lookup yields CDR1 KGHSH and CDR2 LQKENI. CDR3 length equals 13 residues. Deletions cut 3 bases from V and 6 bases from J, with 8 bases between. CDR3 amino acids: CASSPRTDEKLFF. Written as DNA, the CDR3 is TGTGCCAGCTCACCCAGGACAGATGAAAAACTGTTTTTT.

The chain uses TRBV9 and TRBJ2-1; 9 nucleotides line up with TRBD2. The CDR3 sequence is 15 residues long. Trimming cost V 4 bases and J 8 bases; bases outside gene matches: 10. Germline CDR1 reads SGDLS; CDR2 reads YYNGEE. Here the CDR3 reads CASSPRGLAHDEQFF. The CDR3 bases are TGTGCCAGCAGCCCCCGGGGACTAGCCCATGATGAGCAGTTCTTC.

The CDR3 protein is CASSRIQWQNQPQHF. CDR3 in DNA: TGTGCCAGCTCACGTATCCAGTGGCAGAATCAGCCCCAGCATTTT. The chain uses TRBV2 and TRBJ1-5; D unclear. Deletions cut 8 bases from V and 4 bases from J, with 18 bases between. The CDR3 is made up of 15 amino acids. Germline CDR1 and CDR2: SNHLY and FYNNEI.

The rearrangement uses TRBV5-1 and TRBJ2-7; 10 bases agree with TRBD1. This CDR3 is 17 amino acids long. J lost 3 bases, V lost 5 bases, and 14 bases had no gene match. The germline gives CDR1 SGHRS, CDR2 YFSETQ. CDR3 DNA: TGCGCCAGCAGTCTCGAGACCCTGACAGGGGGCTTCTACGAGCAGTACTTC. This sequence encodes CASSLETLTGGFYEQYF.

The rearrangement joins TRBV6-5 to TRBJ1-1; 7 bases map to TRBD1. The CDR3 spans 15 residues. Germline assignment: CDR1 MNHEY and CDR2 SVGAGI. The ends lost 3 bases at V and 6 bases at J; junction bases unmatched: 10. The CDR3 sequence is CASSYGGTVGAEAFF. The CDR3 nucleotides read TGTGCCAGCAGTTATGGGGGGACAGTCGGCGCTGAAGCTTTCTTT.

V usage is TRBV30 and J usage is TRBJ2-3; 9 positions agree with TRBD1. V shed 2 bases and J 6 bases; nucleotides not matched to a gene: 9. The CDR3 is made up of 15 amino acids. The V gene's germline CDR1 is GTSNPN and CDR2 SVGIG (reference sequence). This CDR3 is CAWSRDRATRDTQYF. The CDR3 region has the DNA TGTGCCTGGAGTAGGGACAGGGCAACTAGGGATACGCAGTATTTT.

The chain combines TRBV5-1 with TRBJ1-6; 7 bases line up with TRBD1. V was clipped by 0 bases and J by 9 bases; unmatched bases: 0. The V gene's germline CDR1 is SGHRS and CDR2 YFSETQ. The CDR3 is made up of 13 amino acids. In nucleotides, the CDR3 is TGCGCCAGCAGCTTGGCAGGGGGTTCACCCCTCCACTTT. The encoded protein is CASSLAGGSPLHF.

The chain has TRBV7-9 and TRBJ2-3; possibly TRBD1 for D (7 bases). V dropped 6 bases and J dropped 4 bases, with 26 bases sitting between them. Germline loops: CDR1 SEHNR, CDR2 FQNEAQ (reference sequence). This CDR3 region has 18 residues. This CDR3 is CASRQSKTDWRGPDTQYF. The CDR3 nucleotides read TGTGCCAGCAGACAATCCAAAACCGACTGGAGGGGGCCAGATACGCAGTATTTT.

The CDR3 nucleotides read TGTGCCAGCAGAGAAGGACAGAGCACAGATACGCAGTATTTT. Its translation is CASREGQSTDTQYF. V usage is TRBV19 and J usage is TRBJ2-3; perhaps TRBD1 as D (6 bases). Germline loops: CDR1 LNHDA, CDR2 SQIVND (reference sequence). The CDR3 is 14 amino acids. V was shortened by 9 bases and J by 0 bases, with 13 bases between the two germline ends.

The rearrangement uses TRBV5-6 and TRBJ1-1; D possibly corresponds to TRBD1 (5 bases). Between the trimmed V and J ends, which lost 4 bases and 1 base, there was a span of 17 bases. CDR1 is SGHDT, CDR2 YYEEEE, per germline. There are 16 residues in the CDR3. The CDR3 loop reads CASSPVPGQGNTEAFF. CDR3 DNA sequence: TGTGCCAGCAGCCCCGTGCCAGGGCAAGGGAACACTGAAGCTTTCTTT.

This chain connects TRBV5-1 to TRBJ2-3; TRBD1 matches at 12 bases. This CDR3 spans 16 amino acids. CDR1 and CDR2 (germline): SGHRS, YFSETQ. The J segment lost 2 bases and the V segment lost 3 bases, leaving 4 bases of the junction unmatched. The CDR3 spells CASSWGTGGATDTQYF. CDR3 coding DNA: TGCGCCAGCAGCTGGGGGACAGGGGGCGCCACAGATACGCAGTATTTT.

The chain employs TRBV10-3 and TRBJ2-2; D gene uncertain. The CDR3 is 14 residues long. The germline V gene encodes CDR1 ENHRY and CDR2 SYGVKD. V was shortened by 4 bases and J by 6 bases, with 12 bases between the two germline ends. CDR3 in DNA: TGTGCCATCAGTGCGTTAGCTGAGCCCGGGGAGCTGTTTTTT. Translating gives CAISALAEPGELFF.

This clone was seen once. The V and J genes are TRBV30 and TRBJ2-7, with 8 bases aligning to TRBD1. Germline CDR1 reads GTSNPN; CDR2 reads SVGIG (reference sequence). J lost 6 bases, V lost 4 bases, and 8 bases had no gene match. The CDR3 extends over 13 amino acids. CDR3 protein: CAWNRDRSAEQYF. CDR3 in DNA: TGTGCCTGGAACCGGGACAGGTCCGCCGAGCAGTACTTC.

V usage is TRBV4-1 and J usage is TRBJ2-2, with TRBD2 matching over 14 bases. CDR1 and CDR2 from the germline V gene are MGHRA and YSYEKL. The V gene end was trimmed by 4 bases and the J gene end by 2 bases; junction bases not matched to a gene: 12. CDR3 length equals 20 residues. CDR3 coding DNA: TGCGCCAGCAGCCCAATCGAGCGACTAGCGGGGGGGCGAAACACCGGGGAGCTGTTTTTT. Translated, it gives CASSPIERLAGGRNTGELFF.

The rearrangement joins TRBV9 to TRBJ2-7; the match to TRBD2 covers 10 bases. The V segment lost 4 bases and the J segment 3 bases; nucleotides outside the gene matches: 7. This CDR3 contains 15 residues. Germline CDR1 reads SGDLS; CDR2 reads YYNGEE. The CDR3: CASSPGLAENYEQYF. The DNA for the CDR3 is TGTGCCAGCAGCCCCGGACTAGCGGAAAACTACGAGCAGTACTTC.

This clone was counted between two and nine times. CDR3 sequence: CASRFHCQPQHF. As DNA, the CDR3 is TGTGCAAGTCGCTTTCATTGTCAGCCCCAGCATTTT. The V call is TRBV12-2, the J call TRBJ1-5; the D call TRBD1 from the table was never checked on the DNA. TRBV12-2 is labeled a pseudogene. The CDR3 extends over 12 amino acids.

The chain links TRBV5-8 to TRBJ2-1, with 8 bases that match TRBD2. The germline CDR1 and CDR2 sequences are SGHTS and YDEGEE. J lost 0 bases, V lost 3 bases, and 5 bases had no gene match. CDR3 length: 16 residues. For the CDR3, the DNA is TGTGCCAGCAGCTCCGGGACTAGTTTCTCCTACAATGAGCAGTTCTTC. This translates into CASSSGTSFSYNEQFF.

The chain recombines TRBV15 with TRBJ1-3, with 8 bases matching TRBD1. V was pared by 1 base and J by 0 bases, with 5 bases of the junction left unmatched. This CDR3 comprises 17 residues. CDR1 and CDR2 (germline): LNHNV, YYDKDF (reference sequence). CDR3 DNA sequence: TGTGCCACCAGCAGAGTACGGACAGGGCTCTCTGGAAACACCATATATTTT. Protein: CATSRVRTGLSGNTIYF.

The rearrangement uses TRBV5-4 and TRBJ1-5; D is perhaps TRBD1 (6 bases). The CDR3 has 20 amino acids. Per the germline V gene, CDR1 is SGHNT and CDR2 is YYREEE (reference sequence). The germline V and J ends were trimmed by 2 bases and 0 bases, with 24 bases remaining between them. The CDR3 here is CASSFRQVVHPKYSNQPQHF. Written as DNA, the CDR3 is TGTGCCAGCAGCTTCCGACAGGTCGTACATCCCAAATATAGCAATCAGCCCCAGCATTTT.

The chain is built from TRBV2 and TRBJ2-7; TRBD1 aligns across 11 bases. This CDR3 is built from 14 residues. The V and J ends lost 8 bases and 3 bases, in that order; junction bases with no gene match: 6. Germline V gene data show CDR1 as SNHLY and CDR2 as FYNNEI. The CDR3: CASRTGGSGYEQYF. The CDR3 nucleotides are TGTGCCAGCCGGACAGGGGGCAGTGGCTACGAGCAGTACTTC.

The CDR3 nucleotides read TGTGCCAGCAGTGGACAGGGGCAAGATACGCAGTATTTT. Amino acids: CASSGQGQDTQYF. This chain joins TRBV2 and TRBJ2-3, with TRBD1 identical over 8 bases. V lost 4 bases and J lost 5; bases outside the gene matches: 2. The CDR3 loop spans 13 amino acids. Germline V gene lookup returns CDR1 SNHLY and CDR2 FYNNEI.

This clone showed up just once. The chain combines TRBV5-1 with TRBJ1-1; tentative D call: TRBD1 (5 bases). The V end lost 1 base, the J end lost 3 bases, and 10 bases lay between the germline ends. Germline lookup yields CDR1 SGHRS and CDR2 YFSETQ. CDR3 length: 14 residues. In nucleotides, the CDR3 is TGCGCCAGCAGCTTGTCCAGGGTGGACACTGAAGCTTTCTTT. Its protein product is CASSLSRVDTEAFF.

The chain recombines TRBV6-5 with TRBJ1-1, with D perhaps TRBD1 (6 bases). V was clipped by 5 bases and J by 6 bases, with 10 bases between them. CDR3 length equals 12 residues. Germline CDR1 is MNHEY and CDR2 is SVGAGI. CDR3 in DNA: TGTGCCAGCAGTACAGGGTTCGCTGAAGCTTTCTTT. Its protein is CASSTGFAEAFF.

The rearrangement uses TRBV2 and TRBJ2-3, with 7 bases fitting TRBD2. The junction had 15 bases not matched to a gene; V was cut back by 11 bases and J by 7 bases. The CDR3 runs to 14 residues. Looked up from germline, CDR1 is SNHLY and CDR2 is FYNNEI. The CDR3 DNA is TGTGCCGGCACCCTAGCGGCTTCCACGAATACGCAGTATTTT. Translated: CAGTLAASTNTQYF. The variable domain in full, completed from reference TRBV2 and TRBJ2-3, reads EPEVTQTPSHQVTQMGQEVILRCVPISNHLYFYWYRQILGQKVEFLVSFYNNEISEKSEIFDDQFSVERPDGSNFTLKIRSTKLEDSAMYFCAGTLAASTNTQYFGPGTRLTVL.

The chain couples TRBV7-9 to TRBJ2-5; TRBD2 matches at 10 bases. Germline CDR1 reads SEHNR; CDR2 reads FQNEAQ (reference sequence). With V trimmed by 5 bases and J by 1 base, 4 bases remained unmatched. The CDR3 covers 15 residues. The CDR3 DNA reads as TGTGCCAGCAGCCGTTCTAGCGGGGGCCAAGAGACCCAGTACTTC. This gives the protein CASSRSSGGQETQYF.